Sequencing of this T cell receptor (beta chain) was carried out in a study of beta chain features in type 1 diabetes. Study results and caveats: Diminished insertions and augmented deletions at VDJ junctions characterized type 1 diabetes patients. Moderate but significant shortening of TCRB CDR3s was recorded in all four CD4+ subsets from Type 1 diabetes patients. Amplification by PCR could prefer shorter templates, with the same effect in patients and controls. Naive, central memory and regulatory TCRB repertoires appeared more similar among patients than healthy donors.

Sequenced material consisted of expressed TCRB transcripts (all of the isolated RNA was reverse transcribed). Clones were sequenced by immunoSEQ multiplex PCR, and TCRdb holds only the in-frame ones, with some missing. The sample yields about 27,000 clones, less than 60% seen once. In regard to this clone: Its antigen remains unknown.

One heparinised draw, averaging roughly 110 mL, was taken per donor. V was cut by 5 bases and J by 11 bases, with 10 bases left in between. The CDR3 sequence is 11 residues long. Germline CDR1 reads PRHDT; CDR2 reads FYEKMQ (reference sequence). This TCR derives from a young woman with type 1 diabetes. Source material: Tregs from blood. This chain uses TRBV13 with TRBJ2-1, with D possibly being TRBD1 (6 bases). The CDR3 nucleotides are TGTGCCAGCAGCCGGGACACGAAGCAGTTCTTC. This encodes CASSRDTKQFF.